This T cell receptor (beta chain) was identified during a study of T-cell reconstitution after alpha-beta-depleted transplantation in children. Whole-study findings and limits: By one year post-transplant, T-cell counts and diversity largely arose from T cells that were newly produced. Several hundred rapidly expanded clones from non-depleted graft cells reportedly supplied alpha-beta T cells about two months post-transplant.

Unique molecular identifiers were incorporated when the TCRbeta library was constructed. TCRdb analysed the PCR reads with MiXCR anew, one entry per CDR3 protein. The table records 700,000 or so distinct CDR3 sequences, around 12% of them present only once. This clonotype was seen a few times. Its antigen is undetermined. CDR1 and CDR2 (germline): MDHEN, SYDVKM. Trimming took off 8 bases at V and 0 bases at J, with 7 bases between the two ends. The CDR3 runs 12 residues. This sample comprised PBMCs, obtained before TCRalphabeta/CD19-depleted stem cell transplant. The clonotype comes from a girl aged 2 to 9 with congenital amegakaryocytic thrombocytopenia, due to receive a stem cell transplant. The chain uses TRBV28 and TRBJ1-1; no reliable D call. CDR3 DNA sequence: TGTGCCAGCGCAGGCTTGAACACTGAAGCTTTCTTT. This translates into CASAGLNTEAFF.